The present T cell receptor (beta chain) was sequenced within a study of OX40 agonist ivuxolimab in advanced cancers. Findings and caveats of the study: Certain nonresponders additionally had low normalized T-cell clonal expansion. At 0.1 to 3.0 mg/kg and by week 6, CD4+ and CD8+ T cells in the blood had expanded clonally.

The CDR3 has 11 residues. V was shortened by 4 bases and J by 2 bases, with 2 bases between the two germline ends. Per the germline V gene, CDR1 is KGHSH and CDR2 is LQKENI. To note about this clone: Its matching antigen is unknown.

Assay: immunoSEQ multiplex PCR; the TCRdb copy retains only in-frame clones and omits some. The sample shows under 70,000 clones, 80% to 90% of them seen only once. V is TRBV18 and J is TRBJ2-5; D is undetermined. The sample here was CD4+ or CD8+ T cells sorted from blood, taken in a trial of the OX40 agonist ivuxolimab. This TCR came from an adult with an advanced solid tumor such as melanoma, head and neck, liver or kidney cancer. The CDR3 reads CASSLQETQYF. The CDR3 nucleotides are TGTGCCAGCTCACTACAAGAGACCCAGTACTTC.